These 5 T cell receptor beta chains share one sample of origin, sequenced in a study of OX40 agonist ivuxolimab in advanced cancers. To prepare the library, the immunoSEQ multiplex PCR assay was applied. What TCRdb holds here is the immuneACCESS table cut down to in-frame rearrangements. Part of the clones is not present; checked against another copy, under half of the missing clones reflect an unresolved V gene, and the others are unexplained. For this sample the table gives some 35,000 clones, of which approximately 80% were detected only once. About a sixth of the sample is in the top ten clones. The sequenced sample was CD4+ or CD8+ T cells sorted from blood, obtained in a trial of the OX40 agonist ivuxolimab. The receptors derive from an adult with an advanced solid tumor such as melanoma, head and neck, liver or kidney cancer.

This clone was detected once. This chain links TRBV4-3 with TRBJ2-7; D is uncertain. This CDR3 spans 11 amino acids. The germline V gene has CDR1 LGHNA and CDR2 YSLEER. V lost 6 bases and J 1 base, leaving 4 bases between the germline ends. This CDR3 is CASRGSYEQYF. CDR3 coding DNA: TGCGCCAGCAGAGGTTCCTACGAGCAGTACTTC.

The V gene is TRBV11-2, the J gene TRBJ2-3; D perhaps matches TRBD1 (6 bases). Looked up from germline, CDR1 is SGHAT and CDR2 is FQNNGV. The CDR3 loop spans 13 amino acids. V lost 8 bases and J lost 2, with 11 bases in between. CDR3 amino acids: CASGGTYTDTQYF. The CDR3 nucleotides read TGTGCCAGCGGGGGCACATACACAGATACGCAGTATTTT.

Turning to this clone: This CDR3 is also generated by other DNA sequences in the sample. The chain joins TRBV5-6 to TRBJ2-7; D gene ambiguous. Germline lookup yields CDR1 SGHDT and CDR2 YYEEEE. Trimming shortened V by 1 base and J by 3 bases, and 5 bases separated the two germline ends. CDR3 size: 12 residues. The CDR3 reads CASSLFLYEQYF. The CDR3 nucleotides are TGTGCCAGCAGCTTGTTCCTCTACGAGCAGTACTTC.

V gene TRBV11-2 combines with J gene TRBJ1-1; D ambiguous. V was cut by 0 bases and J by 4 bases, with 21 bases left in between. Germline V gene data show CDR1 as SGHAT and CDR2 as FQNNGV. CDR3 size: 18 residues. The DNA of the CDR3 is TGTGCCAGCAGCTTAGATCGACCGTCTGGTCCGGAGGGCACTGAAGCTTTCTTT. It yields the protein CASSLDRPSGPEGTEAFF.

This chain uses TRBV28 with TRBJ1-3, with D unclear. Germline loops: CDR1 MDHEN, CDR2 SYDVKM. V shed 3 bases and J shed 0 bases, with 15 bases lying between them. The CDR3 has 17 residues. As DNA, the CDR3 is TGTGCCAGCAGTTTGTTCCCAGGCTTGAGCTCTGGAAACACCATATATTTT. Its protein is CASSLFPGLSSGNTIYF.